One sample yielded the 9 T cell receptor beta chains listed below, sequenced in a study of T cell responses to AZD1222 COVID-19 vaccine. Clones were read by immunoSEQ multiplex PCR, and TCRdb kept only the in-frame ones, dropping some. The table shows some 140,000 clones, with approximately 90% occurring only once. This specimen was peripheral blood, taken on day 0 of AZD1222 vaccination. The receptors were sampled from an adult in good health.

Remarks on this clone: This CDR3 is also generated by other DNA sequences in the sample. This rearrangement joins TRBV28 to TRBJ2-5, with D possibly TRBD1 on 6 matching bases. V was shortened by 5 bases and J by 5 bases, with 15 bases between the two germline ends. CDR3 size: 14 residues. Germline CDR1 and CDR2: MDHEN and SYDVKM. The DNA for the CDR3 is TGTGCCAGCAGTCCTAGAACAGGGACCGAGACCCAGTACTTC. It encodes CASSPRTGTETQYF.

The chain links TRBV13 to TRBJ1-2; D ambiguous. The germline CDR1 and CDR2 sequences are PRHDT and FYEKMQ (reference sequence). This CDR3 is 16 amino acids long. V lost 1 base and J lost 8, with 20 bases in between. CDR3 sequence (DNA): TGTGCCAGCAGCTTAGTGCGCCTCGGACCCGCGCGGGGCTACACCTTC. As protein: CASSLVRLGPARGYTF.

This sequence joins TRBV19 and TRBJ2-7, with D maybe TRBD1 (5 bases). The length of the CDR3 is 13 residues. V was shortened by 3 bases and J by 2 bases, with 8 bases between the two germline ends. The germline V gene encodes CDR1 LNHDA and CDR2 SQIVND (reference sequence). CDR3 region: CASSIQGAYEQYF. The CDR3 DNA reads TGTGCCAGTAGTATCCAGGGCGCCTACGAGCAGTACTTC.

J is TRBJ2-5 and V is TRBV24-1, with TRBD1 matching 9 bases. Germline V gene lookup returns CDR1 KGHDR and CDR2 SFDVKD. The length of the CDR3 is 14 residues. V trimming: 2 bases; J trimming: 5 bases; junction bases outside the gene matches: 2. The CDR3 loop is CATSDYRGRETQYF. CDR3 DNA sequence: TGTGCCACCAGTGATTACAGGGGGCGGGAGACCCAGTACTTC.

CDR3 in amino acids: CASSLELLYEQYF. The CDR3 nucleotides read TGCGCCAGCAGCTTGGAACTTCTCTACGAGCAGTACTTC. V gene TRBV5-1 combines with J gene TRBJ2-7; D unresolved. Germline V gene lookup returns CDR1 SGHRS and CDR2 YFSETQ. The V end was cut by 0 bases, the J end by 3 bases, with 7 bases between. The CDR3 contains 13 residues.

The chain combines TRBV30 with TRBJ2-2; possibly TRBD2 for D (5 bases). This CDR3 has 12 amino acids. The V gene lost 0 bases and the J gene lost 7 bases, with 6 bases spanning the gap. In germline, CDR1 is GTSNPN, CDR2 SVGIG (reference sequence). The CDR3 spells CAWSVRGGELFF. The CDR3 nucleotides read TGTGCCTGGAGTGTACGGGGCGGGGAGCTGTTTTTT.

The chain links TRBV4-2 to TRBJ1-5; D ambiguous. Germline V gives CDR1 LGHNA, CDR2 YNFKEQ. There are 14 residues in the CDR3. V was pared by 1 base and J by 4 bases, with 8 bases between. The CDR3 is CASSQVSGNQPQHF. Here the CDR3 DNA reads TGTGCCAGCAGCCAAGTATCCGGAAATCAGCCCCAGCATTTT.

The chain is built from TRBV11-2 and TRBJ1-6; weak D call: TRBD1 (6 bases). This CDR3 is 15 amino acids long. Germline V gene lookup returns CDR1 SGHAT and CDR2 FQNNGV. With 2 bases removed from V and 7 bases from J, the gap between germline ends came to 12 bases. CDR3 in amino acids: CASSLIPGVNSPLHF. CDR3 coding DNA: TGTGCCAGCAGCTTAATTCCAGGGGTGAATTCACCCCTCCACTTT.

The rearrangement links TRBV7-9 to TRBJ2-7, with TRBD2 matching 11 bases. The germline V gene has CDR1 SEHNR and CDR2 FQNEAQ (reference sequence). Trimming at V came to 6 bases and at J to 3 bases, leaving 7 bases not matched to a gene. The CDR3 loop spans 15 amino acids. CDR3 coding DNA: TGTGCCAGCAGTCCTAGCGGGGGGACCCGCTACGAGCAGTACTTC. This encodes CASSPSGGTRYEQYF.